This TCR beta chain derives from a study of beta chain features in type 1 diabetes. Overall study: No age, gender or cell yield differences were seen between patients and healthy donors.

TCRB transcripts that were expressed got sequenced, as all of the isolated RNA had been reverse transcribed. TCRdb's copy holds only in-frame clones and misses some; the assay was immunoSEQ multiplex PCR. This table holds around 300,000 clones, roughly 9.6% found once. This clone turned up a few times. No antigen is known for it. General study points: Over-representation of high TCR-expressing cells was a possible consequence of cDNA sequencing. Sampled from patients, naive, central memory and Treg TCRB repertoires appeared more similar than those sampled from healthy donors. Type 1 diabetes patients had fewer VDJ junction insertions and more deletions.

The germline CDR1 and CDR2 sequences are SGHTA and FQGTGA. V lost 4 bases, J lost 5 bases, and 11 bases lay in between. This CDR3 contains 13 residues. This clonotype was sampled from a woman younger than 45 in good health. Sequenced: naive CD4+ T cells from blood. The chain has TRBV7-3 and TRBJ2-5; tentative D call: TRBD2 (5 bases). The CDR3 protein is CASSSGRRETQYF. The CDR3, as DNA: TGTGCCAGCAGCTCCGGACGGAGGGAGACCCAGTACTTC.